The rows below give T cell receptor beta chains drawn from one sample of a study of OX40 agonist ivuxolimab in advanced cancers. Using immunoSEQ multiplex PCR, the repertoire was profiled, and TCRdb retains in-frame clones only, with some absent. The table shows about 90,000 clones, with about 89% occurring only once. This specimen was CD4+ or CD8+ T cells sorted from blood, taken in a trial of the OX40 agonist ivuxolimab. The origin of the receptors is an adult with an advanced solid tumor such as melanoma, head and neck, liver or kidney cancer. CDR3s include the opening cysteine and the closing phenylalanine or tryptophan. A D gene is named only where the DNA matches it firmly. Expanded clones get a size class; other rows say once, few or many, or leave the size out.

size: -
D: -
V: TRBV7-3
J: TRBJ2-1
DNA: TGTGCCAGCAGCTCCAGCAGGGACCTATACAATGAGCAGTTCTTC
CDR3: CASSSSRDLYNEQFF

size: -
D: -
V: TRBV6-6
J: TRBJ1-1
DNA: TGTGCCAGCAGTTACTCATCGCAGTACGAAGCTTTCTTT
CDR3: CASSYSSQYEAFF

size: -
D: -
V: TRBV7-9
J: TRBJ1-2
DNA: TGTGCCAGCAGTCAGTCGCCCTTCTGGGGCTATGGCTACACCTTC
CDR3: CASSQSPFWGYGYTF

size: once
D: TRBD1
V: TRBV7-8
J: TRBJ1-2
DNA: TGTGCCAGCAGCCTCAACAGGGGGAAACTCTATGGCTACACCTTC
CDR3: CASSLNRGKLYGYTF

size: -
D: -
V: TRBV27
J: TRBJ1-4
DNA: TGTGCCAGCGCGATTGCGGCTAATGAAAAACTGTTTTTT
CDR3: CASAIAANEKLFF

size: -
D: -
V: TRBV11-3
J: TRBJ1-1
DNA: TGTGCCAGCAGCTTAGGGGCACCCATGAACACTGAAGCTTTCTTT
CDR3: CASSLGAPMNTEAFF

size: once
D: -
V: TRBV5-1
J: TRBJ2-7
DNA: TGCGCCAGCAGCTTTGAAGCAATATCCTACGAGCAGTACTTC
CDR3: CASSFEAISYEQYF

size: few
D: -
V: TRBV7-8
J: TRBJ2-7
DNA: TGTGCCAGCAGCTGGAGGGCCAGCTCCTACGAGCAGTACTTC
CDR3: CASSWRASSYEQYF

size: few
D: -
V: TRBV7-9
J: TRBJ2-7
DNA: TGTGCCAGCAGCTTGGGCGGCCCCTACGAGCAGTACTTC
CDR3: CASSLGGPYEQYF

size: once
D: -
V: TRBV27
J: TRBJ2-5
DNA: TGTGCCAGCAGTCCGGGGGCAGGGGGACGAGAGACCCAGTACTTC
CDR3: CASSPGAGGRETQYF

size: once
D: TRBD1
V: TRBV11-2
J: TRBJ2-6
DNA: TGTGCCAGCACCCTACGGGGACAGAACTCTGGGGCCAACGTCCTGACTTTC
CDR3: CASTLRGQNSGANVLTF

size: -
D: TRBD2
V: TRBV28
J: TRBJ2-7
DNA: TGTGCCAGCAGTTTACTGCGGGGGTACGAGCAGTACTTC
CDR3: CASSLLRGYEQYF

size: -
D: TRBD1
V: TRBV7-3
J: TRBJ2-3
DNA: TGTGCCAGCAGCCCATCCTCAGGGGGAACAGATACGCAGTATTTT
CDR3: CASSPSSGGTDTQYF

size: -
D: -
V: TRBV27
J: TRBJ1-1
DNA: TGTGCCAGCAGTCCCCGACAGGTCGTTCCTCAACCTGACACTGAAGCTTTCTTT
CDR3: CASSPRQVVPQPDTEAFF

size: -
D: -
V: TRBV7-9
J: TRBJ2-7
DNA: TGTGCCAGCAGCAGTACACCTTCCTACGAGCAGTACTTC
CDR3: CASSSTPSYEQYF

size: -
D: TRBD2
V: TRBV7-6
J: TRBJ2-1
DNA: TGTGCCAGCAGCTTTAGGGGGACTAGCGGGAGTTTGGATGAGCAGTTCTTC
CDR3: CASSFRGTSGSLDEQFF

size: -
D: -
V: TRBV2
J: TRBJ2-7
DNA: TGTGCCACGCGGGCTAGCGTAAGCTCCTACGAGCAGTACTTC
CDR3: CATRASVSSYEQYF

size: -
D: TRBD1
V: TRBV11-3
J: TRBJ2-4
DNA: TGTGCCAGCAGCTTAGACCAGGACAGGATGCAAAACATTCAGTACTTC
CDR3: CASSLDQDRMQNIQYF

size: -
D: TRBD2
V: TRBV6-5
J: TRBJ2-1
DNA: TGTGCCAGCAGGACTAGCGGGAGTCCCTACAATGAGCAGTTCTTC
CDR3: CASRTSGSPYNEQFF

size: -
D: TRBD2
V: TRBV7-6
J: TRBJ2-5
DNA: TGTGCCAGCAGCCCCCGACTAGCGGGGGACCAAGAGACCCAGTACTTC
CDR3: CASSPRLAGDQETQYF

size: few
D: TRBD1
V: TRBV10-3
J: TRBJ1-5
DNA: TGTGCCAGTACAGGGGTGGATAATCAGCCCCAGCATTTT
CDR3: CASTGVDNQPQHF

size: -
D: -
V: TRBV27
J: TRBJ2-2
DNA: TGTGCCAGCACTCTCCAATCCGGCGGCGGGGAGCTGTTTTTT
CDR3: CASTLQSGGGELFF

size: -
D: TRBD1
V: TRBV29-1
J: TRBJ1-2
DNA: TGCAGCGTTGAAGAGGGGTACAGGGGTAACTATGGCTACACCTTC
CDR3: CSVEEGYRGNYGYTF

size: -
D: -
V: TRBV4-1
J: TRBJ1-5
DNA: TGCGCCAGCAGTTTCACGATAACCACCAATCAGCCCCAGCATTTT
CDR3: CASSFTITTNQPQHF

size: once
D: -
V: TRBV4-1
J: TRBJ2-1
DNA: TGCGCCAGTGGCGGAGTCAATGAGCAGTTCTTC
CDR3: CASGGVNEQFF

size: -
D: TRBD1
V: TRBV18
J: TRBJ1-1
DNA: TGTGCCAGCTCACCTGACAGGGGGAGCACTGAAGCTTTCTTT
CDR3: CASSPDRGSTEAFF

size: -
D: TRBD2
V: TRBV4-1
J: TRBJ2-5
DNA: TGCGCCAGCAGCCAAGTGAGCGGGAGCTGGGAGACCCAGTACTTC
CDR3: CASSQVSGSWETQYF

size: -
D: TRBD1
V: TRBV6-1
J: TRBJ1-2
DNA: TGTGCCAGCAGTGAAGTTGGGACAGGAGGCTACACCTTC
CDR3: CASSEVGTGGYTF

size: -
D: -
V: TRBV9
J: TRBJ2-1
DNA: TGTGCCAGCAGCGTAGGCGGGACAACGGACAATGAGCAGTTCTTC
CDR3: CASSVGGTTDNEQFF

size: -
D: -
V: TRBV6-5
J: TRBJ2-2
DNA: TGTGCCAGCTCTGTAGCCGGGGAGCTGTTTTTT
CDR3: CASSVAGELFF

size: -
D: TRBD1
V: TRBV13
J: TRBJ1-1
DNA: TGTGCCAGCAGCTCGCCGGGACAGGGAAGCACTGAAGCTTTCTTT
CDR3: CASSSPGQGSTEAFF

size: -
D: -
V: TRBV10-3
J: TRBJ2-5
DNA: TGTGCCATCAGTGAGTACCGGAGAGAGACCCAGTACTTC
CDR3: CAISEYRRETQYF

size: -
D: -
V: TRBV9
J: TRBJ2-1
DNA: TGTGCCAGCAGTCTGGGGTCCCTCAGGGTGCGCGGTTCCTACAATGAGCAGTTCTTC
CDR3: CASSLGSLRVRGSYNEQFF

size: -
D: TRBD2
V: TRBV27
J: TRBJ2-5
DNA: TGTGCCAGCAGTTTGCTAGCGGGCCAAGAGACCCAGTACTTC
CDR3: CASSLLAGQETQYF

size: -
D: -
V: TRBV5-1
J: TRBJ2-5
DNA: TGCGCCAGCAGCTTGGGGGTGTTGATGGAGACCCAGTACTTC
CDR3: CASSLGVLMETQYF

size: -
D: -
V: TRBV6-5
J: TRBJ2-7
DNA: TGTGCCATCGGCCCCGGGGGGCCCTACGAGCAGTACTTC
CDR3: CAIGPGGPYEQYF

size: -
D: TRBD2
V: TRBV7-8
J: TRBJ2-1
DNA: TGTGCCAGCAGCTATACTAGCGGGAGGCCCACCTACAATGAGCAGTTCTTC
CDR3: CASSYTSGRPTYNEQFF